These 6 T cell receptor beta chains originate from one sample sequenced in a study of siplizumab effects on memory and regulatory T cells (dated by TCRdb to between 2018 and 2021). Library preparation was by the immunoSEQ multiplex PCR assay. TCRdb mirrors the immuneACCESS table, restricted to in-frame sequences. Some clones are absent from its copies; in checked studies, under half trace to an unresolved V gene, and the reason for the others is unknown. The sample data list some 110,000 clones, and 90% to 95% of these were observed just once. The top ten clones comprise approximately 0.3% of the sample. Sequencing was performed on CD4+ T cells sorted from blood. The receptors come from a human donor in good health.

The CDR3 reads CASSLYSRDEAFF. The CDR3 nucleotides are TGTGCCAGCAGTTTATATTCCAGGGATGAAGCTTTCTTT. This chain links TRBV28 with TRBJ1-1, with a weak D call TRBD1 (5 bases). Trimming took 1 base from V and 7 from J, leaving 10 bases between them. The CDR3 contains 13 residues. The germline gives CDR1 MDHEN, CDR2 SYDVKM.

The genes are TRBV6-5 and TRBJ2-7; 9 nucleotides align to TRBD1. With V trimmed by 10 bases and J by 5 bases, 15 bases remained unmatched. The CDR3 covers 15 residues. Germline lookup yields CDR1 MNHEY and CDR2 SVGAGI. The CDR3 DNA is TGTGCCACGGAGGGAACGGGACAGGGTCTCCACGAGCAGTACTTC. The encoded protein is CATEGTGQGLHEQYF.

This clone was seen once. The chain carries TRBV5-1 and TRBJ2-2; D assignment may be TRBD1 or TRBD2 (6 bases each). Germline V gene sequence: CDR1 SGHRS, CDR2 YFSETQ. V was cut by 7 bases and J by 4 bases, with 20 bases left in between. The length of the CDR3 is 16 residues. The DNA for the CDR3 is TGCGCCAGCGACCGAACAGGGACTGGGGGCACCGGGGAGCTGTTTTTT. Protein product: CASDRTGTGGTGELFF.

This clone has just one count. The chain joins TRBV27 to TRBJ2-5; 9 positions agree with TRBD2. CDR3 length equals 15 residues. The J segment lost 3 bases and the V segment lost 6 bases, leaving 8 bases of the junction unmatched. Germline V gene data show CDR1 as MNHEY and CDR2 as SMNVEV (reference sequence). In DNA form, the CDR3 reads TGTGCCAGCAGAAGTAGCGGGAGTAAGAAAGAGACCCAGTACTTC. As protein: CASRSSGSKKETQYF.

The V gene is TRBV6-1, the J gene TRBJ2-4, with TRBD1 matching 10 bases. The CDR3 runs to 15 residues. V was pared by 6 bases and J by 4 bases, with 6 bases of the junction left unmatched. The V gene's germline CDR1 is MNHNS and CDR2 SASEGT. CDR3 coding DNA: TGTGCCAGCAGGGATGGACAGGGGGTTAAAAACATTCAGTACTTC. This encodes CASRDGQGVKNIQYF.

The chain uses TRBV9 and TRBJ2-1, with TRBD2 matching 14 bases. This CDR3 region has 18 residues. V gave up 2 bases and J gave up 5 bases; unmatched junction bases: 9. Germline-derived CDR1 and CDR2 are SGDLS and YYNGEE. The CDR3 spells CASSVDSGTSGGHNEQFF. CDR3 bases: TGTGCCAGCAGCGTGGACTCCGGGACTAGCGGGGGCCACAATGAGCAGTTCTTC.